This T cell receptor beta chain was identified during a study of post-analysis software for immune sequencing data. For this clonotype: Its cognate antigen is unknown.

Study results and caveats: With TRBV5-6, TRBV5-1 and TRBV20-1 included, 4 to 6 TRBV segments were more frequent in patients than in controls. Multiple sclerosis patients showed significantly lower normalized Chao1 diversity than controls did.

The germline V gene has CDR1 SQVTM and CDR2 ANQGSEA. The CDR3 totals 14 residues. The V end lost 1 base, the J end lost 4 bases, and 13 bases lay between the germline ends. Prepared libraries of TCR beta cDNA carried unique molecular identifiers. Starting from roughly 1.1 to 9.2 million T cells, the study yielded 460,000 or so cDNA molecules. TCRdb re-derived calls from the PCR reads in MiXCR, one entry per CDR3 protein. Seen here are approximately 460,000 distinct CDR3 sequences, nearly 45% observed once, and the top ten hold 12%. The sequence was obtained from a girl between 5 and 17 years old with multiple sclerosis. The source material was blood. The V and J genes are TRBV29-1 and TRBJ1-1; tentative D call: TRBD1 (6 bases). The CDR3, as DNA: TGCAGCGTTGAAGTTGGGGGCCTAGGCACTGAAGCTTTCTTT. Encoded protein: CSVEVGGLGTEAFF.